This T cell receptor (beta chain) was retrieved from a study of CD8+ T cells in alopecia areata. As for the study in general: Oral tofacitinib, 5 to 10 mg twice daily, was given in an open-label trial. Findings of the study overall: Scalp samples also contribute reads from the resident alphabeta T cells found in normal skin. Clonality was higher in lesional than normal scalp, especially in alopecia totalis/universalis. Scalp clonality dropped significantly under tofacitinib, as did expanded CD8+ top-100 clones.

A word on this clone: Its antigen is currently unknown.

After isolation, RNA underwent reverse transcription to generate cDNA as the sequencing template. Clones were sequenced by immunoSEQ multiplex PCR, and TCRdb holds only the in-frame ones, with some missing. The data show 150,000 to 200,000 clones, with roughly 50% seen just once and about a tenth held by the top ten. Stated treatment: oral pan-JAK inhibitor, 5-10 mg twice daily. Germline CDR1 SGHDN, CDR2 FVKESK. This CDR3 region has 15 residues. Germline trimming cut 6 bases from V and 8 bases from J; bases unmatched to any gene: 8. The sequencing used CD8+ T cells sorted from blood, collected at week 24, from a patient treated with tofacitinib. The V gene is TRBV14, the J gene TRBJ2-1, with 12 bases that match TRBD1. This TCR was sampled from a human donor with alopecia areata. The CDR3 protein is CASSPGTGGFDEQFF. For the CDR3, the DNA is TGTGCCAGCAGTCCCGGGACAGGGGGCTTCGATGAGCAGTTCTTC. The full variable domain, in which reference TRBV14 and TRBJ2-1 provide the parts outside the CDR3, is EAGVTQFPSHSVIEKGQTVTLRCDPISGHDNLYWYRRVMGKEIKFLLHFVKESKQDESGMPNNRFLAERTGGTYSTLKVQPAELEDSGVYFCASSPGTGGFDEQFFGPGTRLTVL.